Listed below are T cell receptor beta chains from one sample, sequenced in a study of preoperative IRX-2 immunotherapy in early breast cancer. TCRdb's table, derived via immunoSEQ multiplex PCR, lists solely in-frame clones and lacks some. The table records about 62,000 clones, roughly 94% of them present only once. The sample here was taken from a patient treated with IRX-2 immunotherapy. The receptor set was obtained from a human donor with breast cancer. The CDR3 runs from the conserved cysteine through the conserved F or W. D genes are given only for firm matches. Where a row states a size, it is once, few, many or the class of an expanded clone; other rows omit it.

CASSWTANTEAFF	TGTGCCAGCAGTTGGACAGCTAACACTGAAGCTTTCTTT	TRBV27	-	TRBJ1-1	-
CASSRPWKGFVGYTF	TGTGCCAGCAGCCGACCATGGAAGGGCTTCGTAGGCTACACCTTC	TRBV11-2	-	TRBJ1-2	-
CASSQDGRGGSYGYTF	TGTGCCAGCAGCCAAGACGGTCGGGGCGGATCCTATGGCTACACCTTC	TRBV4-2	-	TRBJ1-2	-
CASSFQGLAITDTQYF	TGTGCCAGCAGCTTTCAGGGACTAGCAATTACAGATACGCAGTATTTT	TRBV5-6	TRBD2	TRBJ2-3	-
CASSLDQGLDTEAFF	TGCGCCAGCAGCTTGGACCAGGGGTTGGACACTGAAGCTTTCTTT	TRBV5-1	-	TRBJ1-1	-
CATSRGPGILVVGYTF	TGTGCCACCAGCAGAGGGCCCGGGATTTTGGTAGTTGGCTACACCTTC	TRBV15	-	TRBJ1-2	-
CASSNRDNSYEQYF	TGTGCCAGCAGTAACCGGGACAACTCCTACGAGCAGTACTTC	TRBV6-6	-	TRBJ2-7	-
CASSKRPEPTYEQYF	TGTGCCAGCAGCAAAAGACCCGAGCCAACCTACGAGCAGTACTTC	TRBV21-1	-	TRBJ2-7	-
CASSQVDSYEQYF	TGTGCCAGCAGCCAAGTAGACTCCTACGAGCAGTACTTC	TRBV14	-	TRBJ2-7	-
CASSLGAGLNSPLHF	TGTGCCAGCAGTTTAGGGGCAGGGCTCAATTCACCCCTCCACTTT	TRBV27	-	TRBJ1-6	-
CASSQEWQGPTDTQYF	TGCGCCAGCAGCCAAGAATGGCAGGGGCCCACAGATACGCAGTATTTT	TRBV4-3	-	TRBJ2-3	-
CASRINGGYITDTQYF	TGTGCCAGCAGGATAAATGGGGGATATATTACAGATACGCAGTATTTT	TRBV7-2	-	TRBJ2-3	-
CASSLLYGTSGSVEQFF	TGTGCCAGCAGCTTGCTTTACGGGACTAGCGGGAGTGTTGAGCAGTTCTTC	TRBV5-6	TRBD2	TRBJ2-1	-
CAGGFGTGGDTQYF	TGTGCCGGGGGGTTCGGGACCGGTGGGGATACGCAGTATTTT	TRBV11-2	-	TRBJ2-3	-
CASSTGTIYGYTF	TGTGCCAGCAGCACAGGGACTATCTATGGCTACACCTTC	TRBV6-5	-	TRBJ1-2	-
CASSLKGGPHEQFF	TGTGCCAGCAGCTTAAAAGGCGGGCCCCATGAGCAGTTCTTC	TRBV11-3	-	TRBJ2-1	-
CASTLLRDRAYEQYF	TGTGCCAGCACCCTACTCCGGGACAGAGCCTACGAGCAGTACTTC	TRBV11-2	TRBD1	TRBJ2-7	-
CASSFLSGDSSYNEQFF	TGTGCCAGCAGCTTTCTTAGCGGGGATAGCTCCTACAATGAGCAGTTCTTC	TRBV5-4	TRBD2	TRBJ2-1	-
CASSSTGNTEAFF	TGTGCCAGCAGTTCGACAGGGAACACTGAAGCTTTCTTT	TRBV9	-	TRBJ1-1	-
CASCQGSYNEQFF	TGTGCCAGTTGTCAGGGGTCATACAATGAGCAGTTCTTC	TRBV19	-	TRBJ2-1	-
CASKEVPGTVDEQYF	TGTGCCAGCAAGGAGGTTCCGGGGACAGTCGACGAGCAGTACTTC	TRBV7-2	TRBD1	TRBJ2-7	-
CASSVSGRADADTQYF	TGTGCCAGCAGCGTGAGCGGGAGGGCCGATGCAGATACGCAGTATTTT	TRBV7-9	TRBD2	TRBJ2-3	once
CATGTTGYTF	TGTGCCACTGGGACCACGGGCTACACCTTC	TRBV2	-	TRBJ1-2	-
CASSPAGQTELFF	TGTGCCAGCAGCCCTGCGGGACAAACGGAGCTGTTTTTT	TRBV7-9	-	TRBJ2-2	few
CAWSGDPRDGNTIYF	TGTGCCTGGAGCGGGGACCCTCGGGATGGAAACACCATATATTTT	TRBV30	-	TRBJ1-3	-
CASSLAGDRGGTEAFF	TGCGCCAGCAGCTTGGCCGGGGACAGGGGAGGCACTGAAGCTTTCTTT	TRBV5-1	TRBD1	TRBJ1-1	-
CASSMGSGFTYEQYF	TGTGCCAGCAGTATGGGATCCGGGTTTACCTACGAGCAGTACTTC	TRBV6-5	-	TRBJ2-7	-
CASSVDGSPSYEQYF	TGTGCCAGCAGCGTAGACGGGAGCCCCTCCTACGAGCAGTACTTC	TRBV9	-	TRBJ2-7	-
CASSYAKTGAEAFF	TGTGCCAGCAGTTACGCAAAGACAGGGGCTGAAGCTTTCTTT	TRBV6-5	TRBD1	TRBJ1-1	-
CAWSNPPYEQYF	TGTGCCTGGAGTAACCCCCCCTACGAGCAGTACTTC	TRBV30	-	TRBJ2-7	-
CASSFWSVEGGYEQYF	TGTGCCAGCAGCTTTTGGTCCGTGGAGGGAGGCTACGAGCAGTACTTC	TRBV13	-	TRBJ2-7	-
CASSSSGRPYNEQFF	TGTGCCAGCAGCTCAAGCGGGAGGCCCTACAATGAGCAGTTCTTC	TRBV6-5	TRBD2	TRBJ2-1	-
CASRAQGYYGYTF	TGTGCCAGCAGGGCACAGGGTTACTATGGCTACACCTTC	TRBV2	-	TRBJ1-2	-
CASSLGGFAYEQYF	TGCGCCAGCAGCCTGGGGGGGTTTGCCTACGAGCAGTACTTC	TRBV5-1	TRBD2	TRBJ2-7	-
CASSAEQGYANTGELFF	TGTGCCAGCAGTGCCGAACAGGGTTACGCGAACACCGGGGAGCTGTTTTTT	TRBV6-1	-	TRBJ2-2	-
CASTEGTAQGSPLHF	TGTGCCAGCACGGAGGGCACAGCTCAGGGTTCACCCCTCCACTTT	TRBV2	-	TRBJ1-6	-
CASSTVLYRDNQPQHF	TGTGCCAGCAGCACGGTCCTCTACAGGGATAATCAGCCCCAGCATTTT	TRBV5-4	-	TRBJ1-5	-
CASSQVQRTTGELFF	TGCGCCAGCAGCCAAGTCCAGAGAACAACCGGGGAGCTGTTTTTT	TRBV4-3	-	TRBJ2-2	-
CASSGLGHFPSHF	TGTGCCAGCAGCGGGTTGGGACACTTCCCTAGTCATTTT	TRBV25-1	-	TRBJ1-5	-
CASSRGTGGNTDTQYF	TGTGCCAGCAGTCGAGGGACAGGGGGAAACACAGATACGCAGTATTTT	TRBV28	TRBD1	TRBJ2-3	-
CASSLEAGAGEQFF	TGTGCCAGCAGTTTAGAGGCAGGGGCGGGCGAGCAGTTCTTC	TRBV28	-	TRBJ2-1	-
CASAEDTEKLFF	TGTGCCAGCGCGGAGGACACTGAAAAACTGTTTTTT	TRBV7-9	-	TRBJ1-4	-
CASSFIGEGSPLHF	TGTGCCAGCAGTTTTATCGGGGAAGGGTCACCCCTCCACTTT	TRBV28	-	TRBJ1-6	-
CASSSLLETGELFF	TGTGCCAGCAGCTCCCTCTTAGAGACCGGGGAGCTGTTTTTT	TRBV9	-	TRBJ2-2	-
CASSRRRPGDTQYF	TGTGCCAGCAGTCGCCGGAGGCCCGGGGATACGCAGTATTTT	TRBV7-9	-	TRBJ2-3	-
CASSRDDSNQPQHF	TGTGCCAGCAGTCGAGATGATAGCAATCAGCCCCAGCATTTT	TRBV9	-	TRBJ1-5	-
CASSQEGHLATNEKLFF	TGCGCCAGCAGCCAAGAAGGGCATCTTGCAACTAATGAAAAACTGTTTTTT	TRBV4-3	-	TRBJ1-4	-
CASPNPSINREIHNYGYTF	TGTGCCAGCCCCAACCCTTCCATAAACAGGGAGATACATAACTATGGCTACACCTTC	TRBV21-1	-	TRBJ1-2	-
CASESRAVTEAFF	TGTGCCAGCGAGAGCAGGGCCGTCACTGAAGCTTTCTTT	TRBV2	-	TRBJ1-1	-
CASSWGTGDGELFF	TGTGCCAGCAGCTGGGGGACAGGGGACGGGGAGCTGTTTTTT	TRBV9	TRBD1	TRBJ2-2	-
CASRFSGRPGETQYF	TGTGCCAGCAGGTTTAGCGGGAGGCCAGGGGAGACCCAGTACTTC	TRBV7-2	TRBD2	TRBJ2-5	-
CASRQGGHTGELFF	TGTGCCAGCAGACAGGGGGGTCACACCGGGGAGCTGTTTTTT	TRBV11-3	TRBD1	TRBJ2-2	-
CSPIISGNNEQYF	TGCAGCCCCATTATCTCGGGGAACAACGAGCAGTACTTC	TRBV29-1	-	TRBJ2-7	-
CASSFPGRINGYTF	TGTGCCAGCAGTTTTCCCGGACGGATTAATGGCTACACCTTC	TRBV28	-	TRBJ1-2	-
CASRRHPRQSLTGELFF	TGTGCCAGCAGAAGACACCCGAGGCAGTCCCTCACCGGGGAGCTGTTTTTT	TRBV27	-	TRBJ2-2	-
CASTPPGQPYGYTF	TGTGCCAGCACCCCCCCGGGACAGCCCTATGGCTACACCTTC	TRBV27	TRBD1	TRBJ1-2	-
CASSGAGGPQETQYF	TGTGCCAGCAGCGGGGCGGGGGGACCTCAAGAGACCCAGTACTTC	TRBV9	TRBD2	TRBJ2-5	-